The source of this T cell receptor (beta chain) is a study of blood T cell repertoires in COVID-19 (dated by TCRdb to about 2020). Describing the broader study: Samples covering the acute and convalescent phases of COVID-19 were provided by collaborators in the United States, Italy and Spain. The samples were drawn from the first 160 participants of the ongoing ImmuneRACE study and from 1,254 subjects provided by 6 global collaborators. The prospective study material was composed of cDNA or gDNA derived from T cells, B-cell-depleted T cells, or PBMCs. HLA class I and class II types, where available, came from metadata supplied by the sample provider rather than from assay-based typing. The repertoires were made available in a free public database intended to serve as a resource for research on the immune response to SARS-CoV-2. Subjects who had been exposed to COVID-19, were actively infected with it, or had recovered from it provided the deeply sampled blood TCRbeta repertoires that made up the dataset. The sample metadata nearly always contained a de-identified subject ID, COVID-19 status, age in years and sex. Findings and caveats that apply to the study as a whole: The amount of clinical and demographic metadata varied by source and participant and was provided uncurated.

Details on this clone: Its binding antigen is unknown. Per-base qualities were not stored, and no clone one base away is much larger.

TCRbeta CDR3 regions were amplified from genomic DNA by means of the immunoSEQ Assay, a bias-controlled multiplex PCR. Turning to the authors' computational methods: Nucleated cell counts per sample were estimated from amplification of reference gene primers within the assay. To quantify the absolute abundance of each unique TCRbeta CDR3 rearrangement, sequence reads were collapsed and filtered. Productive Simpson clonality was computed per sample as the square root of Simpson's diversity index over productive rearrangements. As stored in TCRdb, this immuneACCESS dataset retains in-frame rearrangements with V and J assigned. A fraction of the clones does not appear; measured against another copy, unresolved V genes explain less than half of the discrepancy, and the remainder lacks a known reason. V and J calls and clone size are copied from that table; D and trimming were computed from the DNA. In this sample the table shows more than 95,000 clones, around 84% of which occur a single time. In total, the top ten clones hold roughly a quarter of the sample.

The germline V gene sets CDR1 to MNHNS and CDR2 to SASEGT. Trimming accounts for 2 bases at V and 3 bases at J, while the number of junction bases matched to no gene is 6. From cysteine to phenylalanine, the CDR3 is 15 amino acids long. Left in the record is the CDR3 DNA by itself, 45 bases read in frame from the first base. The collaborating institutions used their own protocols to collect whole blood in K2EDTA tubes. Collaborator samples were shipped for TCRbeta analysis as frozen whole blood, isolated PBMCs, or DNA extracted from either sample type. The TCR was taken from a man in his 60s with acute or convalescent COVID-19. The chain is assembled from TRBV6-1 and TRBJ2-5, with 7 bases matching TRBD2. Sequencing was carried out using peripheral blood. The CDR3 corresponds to CASSELWGGEETQYF. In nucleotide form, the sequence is TGTGCCAGCAGTGAACTCTGGGGGGGAGAAGAGACCCAGTACTTC.